This TCR beta chain was found in a study of regulatory T cells in long-lasting Graves disease (dated by TCRdb to about 2021). About the full investigation: Newly diagnosed Graves' disease patients had taken antithyroid drugs for less than 3 months. Patients with persistent Graves' disease were compared with patients with newly diagnosed Graves' disease using TCR sequencing and RNA sequencing of peripheral blood. TCR sequencing covered approximately 13 persistent and some 20 newly diagnosed Graves' disease patients, around 33 samples in total. The study was registered as a clinical trial and conducted in China.

The library was obtained by multiplex PCR. Sequencing used an Illumina HiSeq 4000. To build TCR beta libraries, CDR3 regions were amplified by Arm-PCR using iRepertoire HTBI primers. Before sequencing, the PCR products went through gel purification. Under the source paper's analysis protocol: Across samples, roughly 60 TRBV and 13 to 15 TRBJ segments were identified and used for gene usage analysis of CDR3 amino acid clonotypes. Filtered high-quality paired reads were merged into contigs using COPE and FqMerger. BLAST was used to align contigs to IMGT TRBV, TRBD and TRBJ reference genes, and CDR3 was defined according to IMGT. Any clonotype with a frequency above 0.1% was counted as a highly expanded clone. Shannon entropy was used to measure repertoire diversity, and the Gini coefficient was used to measure V-J evenness. Clonotypes shared by more than one individual were considered public. TCRdb took the public reads, trimmed them with fastp at Q25, ran MiXCR for clone calling and kept in-frame beta chains. Rows with one shared CDR3 protein collapse into an entry with the most common genes and DNA. TCRdb, not the authors, supplied the V and J calls. The sample table lists around 250,000 distinct CDR3 sequences, around 20% of them with a count of one. The biggest ten clones account for approximately 13% of the sample.

The time point label, read with the paper, signifies: newly diagnosed GD, antithyroid drugs for less than 3 months. RNA was extracted from PBMCs in TRIzol for both TCR sequencing and RNA sequencing. The diagnosis of Graves' disease was made according to American Thyroid Association guidelines. Patients were recruited from an endocrinology department in Xi'an, China. Each patient gave about 9.1 milliliters of peripheral blood, collected in an EDTA anticoagulant tube. Ficoll Paque Plus density gradient separation was used to isolate PBMCs, and no further T cell sorting was performed. An Agilent 2100 Bioanalyzer and agarose gel were used to check RNA quality, while a NanoDrop 2000 measured RNA concentration. Paper-wide results and their limitations: Lower TCR Shannon entropy and fewer highly expanded clones were observed in persistent Graves' disease patients than in newly diagnosed patients, which suggested clonal expansion. Sequencing and analysis were restricted to the TCR beta chain. Only peripheral blood was studied, because thyroid tissue, the primary lesion, was inaccessible. As a limitation, the authors acknowledged that the small sample size may reduce accuracy. Persistent disease showed preferential use of TRBV28, TRBJ1-2 and TRBJ2-5, whereas newly diagnosed disease favored TRBV20-1 and TRBJ2-1. Patients with persistent disease shared more public clonotypes (about 2,500) than newly diagnosed patients did (more than 900).

This clonotype came up many times. The antigen this receptor binds is unknown. Per-nucleotide qualities are absent, and no much larger clonotype sits a single base away. V loses 0 bases at its end and J loses 3 bases; junction bases beyond the gene matches: 2. The CDR3 covers 15 residues, taking in both the cysteine and the phenylalanine. Only the CDR3 DNA stays, 45 bases, in frame from base 1. CDR1 SGDLS and CDR2 YYNGEE were looked up in the germline V gene. The TCR comes from a female donor with Graves disease. Specimen: peripheral blood mononuclear cells (PBMCs), collected at new diagnosis, from a patient treated with antithyroid drugs. This chain is built from TRBV9 and TRBJ2-3, with TRBD1 matching 9 junction bases. The sequenced DNA: TGTGCCAGCAGCGTAGAGGGACAGGGTACAGATACGCAGTATTTT. This encodes CASSVEGQGTDTQYF.